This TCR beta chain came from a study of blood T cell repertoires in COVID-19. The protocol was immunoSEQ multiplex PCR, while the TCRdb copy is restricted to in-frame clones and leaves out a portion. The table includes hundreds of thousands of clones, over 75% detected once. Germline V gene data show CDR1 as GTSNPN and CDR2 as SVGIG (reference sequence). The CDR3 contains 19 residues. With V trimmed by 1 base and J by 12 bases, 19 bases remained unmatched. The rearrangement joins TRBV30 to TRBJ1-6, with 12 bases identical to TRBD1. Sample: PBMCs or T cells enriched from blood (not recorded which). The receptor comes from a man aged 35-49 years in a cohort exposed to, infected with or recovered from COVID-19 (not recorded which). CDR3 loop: CAWSARSEGGQGASRPLHF. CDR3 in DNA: TGTGCCTGGAGTGCTCGATCTGAAGGGGGACAGGGGGCAAGTAGACCCCTCCACTTT. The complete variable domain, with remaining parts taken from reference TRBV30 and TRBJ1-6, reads SQTIHQWPATLVQPVGSPLSLECTVEGTSNPNLYWYRQAAGRGLQLLFYSVGIGQISSEVPQNLSASRPQDRQFILSSKKLLLSDSGFYLCAWSARSEGGQGASRPLHFGNGTRLTVT.